Reported below is one T cell receptor beta chain. The CDR3 length is 15 residues. V was pared by 5 bases and J by 0 bases, with 7 bases of the junction left unmatched. CDR1 and CDR2 from the germline V gene are SGHNT and YENEEA. TCRdb keeps only in-frame clones here, not all; method: immunoSEQ multiplex PCR. This sample has approximately 150,000 clones, with roughly 93% found just once. This sample stems from a study of T cell responses to AZD1222 COVID-19 vaccine. The sequenced sample was peripheral blood, obtained on day 0 of AZD1222 vaccination. The chain has TRBV11-3 and TRBJ2-7, with 7 bases matching TRBD1. The source of this sequence is an adult in good health. In nucleotides, the CDR3 is TGTGCCAGCAGCATACAGGGACAGAGCTCCTACGAGCAGTACTTC. This gives the protein CASSIQGQSSYEQYF. The entire variable domain, with the rest obtained from reference TRBV11-3 and TRBJ2-7, is as follows: EAGVVQSPRYKIIEKKQPVAFWCNPISGHNTLYWYLQNLGQGPELLIRYENEEAVDDSQLPKDRFSAERLKGVDSTLKIQPAELGDSAVYLCASSIQGQSSYEQYFGPGTRLTVT.